This T cell receptor (beta chain) emerged from a study of OX40 agonist ivuxolimab in advanced cancers. Findings and caveats of the study: Within 6 weeks, CD4+ and CD8+ blood T cells expanded clonally at 0.1 to 3.0 mg/kg. Partial responders treated at 0.1-3.0 mg/kg exhibited clonal expansion among the lowest measured.

Profiling relied on immunoSEQ multiplex PCR, and the TCRdb table lists in-frame clones only, not all of them. This table has some 99,000 clones, approximately 94% appearing once. With respect to this clone: The antigen remains undetermined.

Losses at the gene ends were 6 bases for V and 0 bases for J; bases not matched to a gene: 4. Per the germline V gene, CDR1 is MNHNS and CDR2 is SASEGT. This CDR3 region has 15 residues. The material sequenced was CD4+ or CD8+ T cells sorted from blood, taken in a trial of the OX40 agonist ivuxolimab. The chain combines TRBV6-1 with TRBJ2-2; 7 positions match TRBD1. This sequence originates from an adult with an advanced solid tumor such as melanoma, head and neck, liver or kidney cancer. In nucleotides, the CDR3 is TGTGCCAGCAGCATGGGACAGTCGAACACCGGGGAGCTGTTTTTT. Its protein is CASSMGQSNTGELFF.